The clone carrying this TCR beta chain was counted a few times. Its target is not known. This specimen belongs to a study of T cell repertoires in cytomegalovirus infection. Study-wide context: Indications of both CMV infection and matching HLA type were provided by public TCR beta signatures.

Findings of the study overall: HLA-C-restricted CMV-specific TCR beta clonotypes prevailed in the ex vivo response.

The CDR3 spans 17 residues. V was clipped by 1 base and J by 0 bases, with 15 bases between them. CDR1 and CDR2 from the germline V gene are SGHRS and YFSETQ. MiXCR, applied by TCRdb to the reads, yields one record per CDR3 protein. The top ten hold roughly 13% of the sample, which has about 490,000 distinct CDR3 sequences, around 27% seen once. The sample taken for sequencing was PBMCs. The chain combines TRBV5-1 with TRBJ2-3; D not certain. This clonotype was sampled from a human donor in good health (CMV status not recorded). Some clones in this sample may be carry-over from other donors' samples. The CDR3 coding sequence is TGCGCCAGCAGCTTGAAATTGGCGGAGCCTAGCACAGATACGCAGTATTTT. It translates to CASSLKLAEPSTDTQYF.